The entry below describes one TCR beta chain. What it recognizes is unknown. cDNA libraries for TRB were generated by 5' RACE incorporating UMI labels. TCRdb processed the 5' RACE reads again and assigns one entry to each CDR3 protein, with no DNA. The sample table sets out about 110,000 distinct CDR3 sequences. There are 15 residues in the CDR3. The germline gives CDR1 MNHEY, CDR2 SMNVEV (reference sequence). These data come from a study of CXCR3-negative and CXCR3-positive naive CD8 T cells. Overall study: For each library, about 1.5 +/- 0.3 million TRB reads were obtained, about 140 million in total. Overall study results and limits: Surface CD5 looked about the same in the naive subsets, so the authors worked out TCR strength from TRB CDR3 properties. When CXCR3-positive naive cells were set against CXCR3-negative naive cells, the former had more hydrophobic TRB CDR3s. Similarly elevated diversity marked both naive subsets, with memory CD8+ cells showing far lower diversity. Memory, not naive, CXCR3-negative and CXCR3-positive cells differed in TRBV-TRBJ usage.

J is TRBJ2-1 and V is TRBV27; checking the TCRdb D call of TRBD2 is not possible without DNA. The receptor was derived from a human donor in good health. Some clones in this sample may be carry-over from other donors' samples. Sequences were obtained from naive CXCR3+ CD8+ T cells from blood. The subset denotes: CD45RO-CCR7+CD27+CD95- naive CD8+ T cells expressing CXCR3 (TNR3+). The CDR3 sequence: CASSLERGMGNEQFF.